This is a list of T cell receptor beta chains from one sample in a study of CD8 T cells in Susac syndrome. TCRdb re-called the immunoSEQ multiplex PCR reads through MiXCR, storing one row per CDR3 protein. Altogether 100,000 to 150,000 distinct CDR3 sequences are present, roughly 80% being singletons, with the ten largest covering roughly 0.5%. Sequencing was carried out using CD8+ T cells from PBMCs. The source of these receptors is a human donor with multiple sclerosis. The CDR3 runs from the conserved cysteine through the conserved F or W. Each record gives: D gene, J gene, CDR3 length, clone size, V gene, CDR3 protein, CDR3 DNA. The D gene is left open where the match is weak. Some rows mark clone size as missing; the rest say once, few, many or name a class of expanded clone.

TRBD1	TRBJ1-2	16	NA	TRBV19	CASSIPDRGLLYGYTF	TGTGCCAGTAGTATCCCCGACAGGGGGCTTCTCTATGGCTACACCTTC
NA	TRBJ1-4	21	once	TRBV14	CASSHHPSRTEVIPTNEKLFF	TGTGCCAGCAGCCACCACCCCTCCCGGACAGAAGTGATTCCAACTAATGAAAAACTGTTTTTT
NA	TRBJ1-1	13	few	TRBV27	CASSLEGGTEAFF	TGTGCCAGCAGTTTAGAGGGGGGGACTGAAGCTTTCTTT
NA	TRBJ1-2	15	few	TRBV4-3	CASSQDWQDNYGYTF	TGCGCCAGCAGCCAAGATTGGCAGGACAACTATGGCTACACCTTC
NA	TRBJ2-2	13	NA	TRBV30	CASGTENTGELFF	TGTGCCTCCGGAACAGAAAACACCGGGGAGCTGTTTTTT
TRBD2	TRBJ2-1	16	NA	TRBV7-9	CASSSLSLAGEGEQFF	TGTGCCAGCAGCTCCCTTTCGCTAGCGGGAGAGGGTGAGCAGTTCTTC
NA	TRBJ2-4	17	once	TRBV5-6	CASSLRGRTLAKNIQYF	TGTGCCAGCAGCTTGCGTGGACGAACGTTAGCCAAAAACATTCAGTACTTC
NA	TRBJ2-1	15	NA	TRBV5-8	CASSLVGQSNNEQFF	TGTGCCAGCAGCTTGGTTGGACAGAGTAACAATGAGCAGTTCTTC
NA	TRBJ2-4	17	NA	TRBV5-1	CASSWGTGILAKNIQYF	TGCGCCAGCAGCTGGGGTACAGGTATACTAGCCAAAAACATTCAGTACTTC
NA	TRBJ2-5	13	NA	TRBV28	CASCERLQETQYF	TGTGCCAGCTGCGAGAGACTCCAAGAGACCCAGTACTTC